The next 27 T cell receptor beta chains were all read from a single sample in a study of blood T cell repertoires in COVID-19. The method was immunoSEQ multiplex PCR; TCRdb's version includes in-frame clones alone and lacks a portion of them. The table records about 170,000 clones, 86% of them present only once. The sequencing input was peripheral blood. These receptor sequences come from a woman aged 55-69 years with COVID-19, enrolled during active disease.

V is TRBV7-2 and J is TRBJ2-5, with 7 bases lining up with TRBD1. The CDR3 loop spans 12 amino acids. The germline gives CDR1 SGHTA, CDR2 FQGNSA. Trimming cost V 3 bases and J 9 bases; bases outside gene matches: 4. The CDR3 bases are TGTGCCAGCAGCTTGGACAGGACAGCCCAGTACTTC. Residues: CASSLDRTAQYF.

The chain is built from TRBV9 and TRBJ2-1, with 12 nucleotides matching TRBD2. This CDR3 region has 16 residues. V shed 0 bases and J 8 bases; nucleotides not matched to a gene: 6. The V gene's germline CDR1 is SGDLS and CDR2 YYNGEE. DNA of the CDR3: TGTGCCAGCAGCGTAGCTGGGACTAGCGGGTTCCATGAGCAGTTCTTC. Translated: CASSVAGTSGFHEQFF.

The rearrangement links TRBV2 to TRBJ1-1, with TRBD1 matching over 7 bases. The CDR3 extends over 15 amino acids. CDR1 and CDR2 (germline): SNHLY, FYNNEI. V lost 6 bases to trimming and J lost 5 bases; unmatched junction nucleotides: 12. This CDR3 is CASSSRQGMRTEAFF. The DNA for the CDR3 is TGTGCCAGCAGCAGTCGACAGGGTATGAGAACTGAAGCTTTCTTT.

The rearrangement uses TRBV28 and TRBJ1-5, with D possibly matching TRBD1 (6 bases). The V gene's germline CDR1 is MDHEN and CDR2 SYDVKM. V was pared by 6 bases and J by 5 bases, with 14 bases between. This CDR3 region has 14 residues. The CDR3 sequence is CASRHPTGHQPQHF. In nucleotides, the CDR3 is TGTGCCAGCAGACATCCGACAGGTCATCAGCCCCAGCATTTT.

The chain uses TRBV24-1 and TRBJ2-1; 9 nucleotides match TRBD2. Germline CDR1 reads KGHDR; CDR2 reads SFDVKD. The V segment lost 5 bases and the J segment 8 bases; nucleotides outside the gene matches: 0. CDR3 length: 12 amino acids. The CDR3 DNA reads as TGTGCCACCAGTGCTAGCGGGGATGAGCAGTTCTTC. Its protein is CATSASGDEQFF.

J is TRBJ2-2 and V is TRBV6-1; 13 bases line up with TRBD2. The CDR3 loop spans 18 amino acids. The V segment lost 2 bases and the J segment 0 bases; nucleotides outside the gene matches: 3. CDR1 and CDR2 (germline): MNHNS, SASEGT. DNA of the CDR3: TGTGCCAGCAGTGAAATACTAGCGGGAGGGGCGAACACCGGGGAGCTGTTTTTT. Translation gives CASSEILAGGANTGELFF.

Only a few counts were recorded for this clone. The chain recombines TRBV5-6 with TRBJ2-7; TRBD2 agrees at 10 bases. V was pared by 9 bases and J by 0 bases, with 3 bases of the junction left unmatched. CDR1 is SGHDT, CDR2 YYEEEE, per germline. The CDR3 is 13 amino acids. The CDR3: CATWTSGSYEQYF. For the CDR3, the DNA is TGTGCCACCTGGACTAGCGGCTCCTACGAGCAGTACTTC.

The rearrangement joins TRBV27 to TRBJ2-7; tentatively, D is TRBD1 (6 bases). The V and J ends lost 4 bases and 0 bases respectively, with 13 bases between them. CDR1 is MNHEY and CDR2 is SMNVEV in the germline V gene (reference sequence). This CDR3 has 15 residues. The CDR3: CASSSTQGRSYEQYF. CDR3 sequence (DNA): TGTGCCAGCAGTTCGACCCAGGGGCGCTCCTACGAGCAGTACTTC.

This clone was counted a single time. The rearrangement links TRBV9 to TRBJ2-1; D remains unclear. From germline, CDR1 is SGDLS and CDR2 YYNGEE. Trimming stripped 4 bases from V and 5 bases from J, with 4 bases between. This CDR3 is built from 11 residues. The DNA of the CDR3 is TGTGCCAGCAGCTTTAACAATGAGCAGTTCTTC. This codes for CASSFNNEQFF.

This chain links TRBV7-9 with TRBJ1-3; possibly TRBD1 for D (6 bases). V was clipped by 5 bases and J by 0 bases, with 11 bases between them. The CDR3 spans 15 residues. Germline lookup yields CDR1 SEHNR and CDR2 FQNEAQ (reference sequence). CDR3 sequence reads: CASSQTGSSGNTIYF. CDR3 in DNA: TGTGCCAGCAGCCAAACAGGGAGCTCTGGAAACACCATATATTTT.

Turning to this clone: Additional DNA sequences in this sample encode the identical CDR3. The V and J genes are TRBV11-3 and TRBJ2-1, with D possibly TRBD2 on 5 matching bases. CDR1 is SGHNT, CDR2 YENEEA, per germline. The CDR3 is 13 residues long. Trimming shortened V by 1 base and J by 6 bases, and 7 bases separated the two germline ends. For the CDR3, the DNA is TGTGCCAGCAGCTTAGTCCGGGGCAATGAGCAGTTCTTC. This codes for CASSLVRGNEQFF.

This chain links TRBV30 with TRBJ1-1; D unclear. The CDR3 contains 12 residues. V was shortened by 4 bases and J by 3 bases, with 9 bases between the two germline ends. Germline V gene data show CDR1 as GTSNPN and CDR2 as SVGIG (reference sequence). The CDR3 loop reads CAWTLEYTEAFF. The CDR3 DNA follows: TGTGCCTGGACCTTAGAGTACACTGAAGCTTTCTTT.

The chain employs TRBV10-3 and TRBJ1-2, with 10 bases aligning to TRBD1. J gave up 8 bases and V 6 bases, and 9 bases lay outside the gene matches. CDR1 is ENHRY and CDR2 is SYGVKD in the germline V gene. This CDR3 is built from 14 residues. The CDR3 sequence is CAIRNLGQGRGYTF. In nucleotides, the CDR3 is TGTGCCATCAGGAACCTGGGACAGGGGAGAGGCTACACCTTC.

Written as DNA, the CDR3 is TGTGCCAGCAGCTCCGGGACTGCCCAAAGGACTGAAGCTTTCTTT. It yields the protein CASSSGTAQRTEAFF. The rearrangement uses TRBV7-3 and TRBJ1-1, with D tentatively TRBD1 (5 bases). Deletions cut 4 bases from V and 5 bases from J, with 17 bases between. CDR1 and CDR2 from the germline V gene are SGHTA and FQGTGA. The CDR3 sequence is 15 residues long.

J is TRBJ1-1 and V is TRBV29-1; the match to TRBD1 covers 8 bases. V gave up 6 bases and J gave up 4 bases; unmatched junction bases: 7. Germline CDR1 reads SQVTM; CDR2 reads ANQGSEA. This CDR3 has 13 residues. The CDR3 nucleotides read TGCAGCGTAGATCAGGGGGCAGGCACTGAAGCTTTCTTT. It encodes CSVDQGAGTEAFF. The whole variable domain, remainder taken from reference TRBV29-1 and TRBJ1-1, is SAVISQKPSRDICQRGTSLTIQCQVDSQVTMMFWYRQQPGQSLTLIATANQGSEATYESGFVIDKFPISRPNLTFSTLTVSNMSPEDSSIYLCSVDQGAGTEAFFGQGTRLTVV.

The rearrangement links TRBV14 to TRBJ2-7; the match to TRBD2 covers 10 bases. V dropped 6 bases and J dropped 2; count of bases not matched to a gene: 7. This CDR3 is built from 15 residues. The germline CDR1 and CDR2 sequences are SGHDN and FVKESK. CDR3 sequence reads: CASSPLAGAPYEQYF. The CDR3 region has the DNA TGTGCCAGCAGTCCCCTAGCGGGAGCCCCCTACGAGCAGTACTTC.

V is TRBV4-3 and J is TRBJ2-7; 7 nucleotides line up with TRBD2. The CDR3 has 15 amino acids. CDR1 and CDR2 (germline): LGHNA, YSLEER. Trimming removed 1 base from V and 2 bases from J; junction bases left unmatched: 5. In DNA, the CDR3 is TGCGCCAGCAGCCAAGCTAGCGGAGGTACCTACGAGCAGTACTTC. It specifies CASSQASGGTYEQYF.

V gene TRBV28 combines with J gene TRBJ2-7; 7 bases fit TRBD1. This CDR3 has 13 amino acids. Germline loops: CDR1 MDHEN, CDR2 SYDVKM. V trimming: 2 bases; J trimming: 6 bases; junction bases outside the gene matches: 4. CDR3 amino acids: CASSLRQGGEQYF. In DNA form, the CDR3 reads TGTGCCAGCAGTTTACGACAGGGTGGCGAGCAGTACTTC.

The rearrangement links TRBV19 to TRBJ1-5; 8 bases align to TRBD1. Trimming removed 5 bases from V and 1 base from J; junction bases left unmatched: 10. The germline gives CDR1 LNHDA, CDR2 SQIVND (reference sequence). The CDR3 runs 17 residues. The CDR3 loop is CASSVRQGLGSNQPQHF. The CDR3 DNA reads TGTGCCAGTAGTGTCAGACAGGGGTTAGGGAGCAATCAGCCCCAGCATTTT. The whole variable domain, filled in from reference TRBV19 and TRBJ1-5, reads DGGITQSPKYLFRKEGQNVTLSCEQNLNHDAMYWYRQDPGQGLRLIYYSQIVNDFQKGDIAEGYSVSREKKESFPLTVTSAQKNPTAFYLCASSVRQGLGSNQPQHFGDGTRLSIL.

The chain combines TRBV13 with TRBJ2-1; TRBD2 agrees at 7 bases. The V gene end was trimmed by 1 base and the J gene end by 8 bases; junction bases not matched to a gene: 8. CDR1 PRHDT and CDR2 FYEKMQ come from the germline V gene (reference sequence). CDR3 length: 15 residues. The CDR3 DNA sequence: TGTGCCAGCAGCTTAGTGTCTCGGGGGGTCTATGAGCAGTTCTTC. The encoded protein is CASSLVSRGVYEQFF.

The chain couples TRBV5-5 to TRBJ1-5; D not certain. Trimming pared 0 bases from V and 2 bases from J, leaving 12 bases between. This CDR3 is 16 amino acids long. CDR1 is SGHKS, CDR2 YYEKEE, per germline (reference sequence). CDR3 in DNA: TGTGCCAGCAGCTTGGCCCCGGGTTCAGGCAATCAGCCCCAGCATTTT. This gives the protein CASSLAPGSGNQPQHF.

The chain uses TRBV25-1 and TRBJ1-2; 7 nucleotides match TRBD1. The CDR3 totals 16 residues. The trim removed 3 bases at V and 0 bases at J, leaving 7 bases unmatched. Germline-derived CDR1 and CDR2 are MGHDK and SYGVNS. The CDR3 region has the DNA TGTGCCAGCAGTGAGAGAACAGGGGTGTCTAACTATGGCTACACCTTC. It codes for CASSERTGVSNYGYTF.

This chain connects TRBV9 to TRBJ1-2; D not resolved. The CDR3 has 16 amino acids. CDR1 and CDR2 (germline): SGDLS, YYNGEE. The V end lost 0 bases, the J end lost 6 bases, and 18 bases lay between the germline ends. The CDR3 DNA sequence: TGTGCCAGCAGCGTAGAGACAAGACTATCTCAGGATGGCTACACCTTC. Amino acids: CASSVETRLSQDGYTF.

The DNA for the CDR3 is TGTGCCAGCAGTTACCGGGCAAGGGACATCTCCTACGAGCAGTACTTC. Translation gives CASSYRARDISYEQYF. The chain combines TRBV6-5 with TRBJ2-7, with D tentatively TRBD1 (6 bases). Germline V CDR1 and CDR2: MNHEY, SVGAGI. V lost 2 bases, J lost 0 bases, and 14 bases lay in between. CDR3 length equals 16 residues.

This chain uses TRBV24-1 with TRBJ1-5; D perhaps matches TRBD1 (5 bases). CDR1 is KGHDR and CDR2 is SFDVKD in the germline V gene. The V and J ends lost 5 bases and 0 bases respectively, with 10 bases between them. The CDR3 totals 15 residues. CDR3 loop: CATSGAQGSNQPQHF. Here the CDR3 DNA reads TGTGCCACCAGTGGTGCGCAGGGTAGCAATCAGCCCCAGCATTTT.

V usage is TRBV6-6 and J usage is TRBJ1-4; perhaps TRBD1 as D (5 bases). The V end was cut by 4 bases, the J end by 7 bases, with 13 bases between. This CDR3 comprises 14 residues. Germline V lookup: CDR1 MNHNY, CDR2 SVGAGI (reference sequence). The CDR3 loop reads CASSSGGGTEKLFF. CDR3 nucleotides: TGTGCCAGCAGTTCCGGGGGAGGGACTGAAAAACTGTTTTTT.

V and J are TRBV19 and TRBJ1-2; 7 bases are a match to TRBD1. J lost 4 bases, V lost 6 bases, and 5 bases had no gene match. Germline CDR1 is LNHDA and CDR2 is SQIVND (reference sequence). CDR3 length equals 13 residues. The CDR3 region is CASRRGQGYGYTF. DNA of the CDR3: TGTGCCAGTAGGAGGGGGCAGGGCTATGGCTACACCTTC.